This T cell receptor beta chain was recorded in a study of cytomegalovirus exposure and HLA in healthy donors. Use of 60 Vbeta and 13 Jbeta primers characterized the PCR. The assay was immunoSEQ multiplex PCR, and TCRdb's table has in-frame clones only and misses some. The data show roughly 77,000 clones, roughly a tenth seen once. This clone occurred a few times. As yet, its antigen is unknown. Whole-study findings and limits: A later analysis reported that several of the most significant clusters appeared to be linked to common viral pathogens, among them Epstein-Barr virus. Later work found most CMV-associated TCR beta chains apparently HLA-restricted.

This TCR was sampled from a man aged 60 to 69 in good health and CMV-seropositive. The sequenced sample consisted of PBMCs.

CDR3 region: CASSRTGNVNTEAFF. The DNA of the CDR3 is TGTGCCAGCAGTCGGACGGGGAACGTGAACACTGAAGCTTTCTTT. The gene calls are TRBV11-2 and TRBJ1-1, with no clear D. Trimming took off 6 bases at V and 0 bases at J, with 14 bases between the two ends. The CDR3 is 15 amino acids. In germline, CDR1 is SGHAT, CDR2 FQNNGV. Together with reference TRBV11-2 and TRBJ1-1, the CDR3 gives the full variable domain: EAGVAQSPRYKIIEKRQSVAFWCNPISGHATLYWYQQILGQGPKLLIQFQNNGVVDDSQLPKDRFSAERLKGVDSTLKIQPAKLEDSAVYLCASSRTGNVNTEAFFGQGTRLTVV.